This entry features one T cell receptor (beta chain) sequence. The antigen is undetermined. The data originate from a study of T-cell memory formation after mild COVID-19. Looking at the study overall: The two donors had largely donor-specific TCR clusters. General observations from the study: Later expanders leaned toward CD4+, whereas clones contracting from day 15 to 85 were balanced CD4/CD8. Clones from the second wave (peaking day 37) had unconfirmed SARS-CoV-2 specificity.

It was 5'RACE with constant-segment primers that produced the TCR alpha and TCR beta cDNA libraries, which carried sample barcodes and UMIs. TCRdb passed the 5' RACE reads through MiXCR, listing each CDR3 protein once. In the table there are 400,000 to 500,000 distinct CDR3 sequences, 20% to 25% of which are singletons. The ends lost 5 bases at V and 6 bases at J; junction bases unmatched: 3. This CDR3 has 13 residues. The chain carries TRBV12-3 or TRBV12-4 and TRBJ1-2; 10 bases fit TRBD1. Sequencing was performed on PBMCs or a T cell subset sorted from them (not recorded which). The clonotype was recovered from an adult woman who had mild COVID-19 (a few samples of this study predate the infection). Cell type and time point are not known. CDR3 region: CASSGDRGHGYTF. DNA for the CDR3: TGTGCCAGCAGTGGGGACAGGGGCCATGGCTACACCTTC.